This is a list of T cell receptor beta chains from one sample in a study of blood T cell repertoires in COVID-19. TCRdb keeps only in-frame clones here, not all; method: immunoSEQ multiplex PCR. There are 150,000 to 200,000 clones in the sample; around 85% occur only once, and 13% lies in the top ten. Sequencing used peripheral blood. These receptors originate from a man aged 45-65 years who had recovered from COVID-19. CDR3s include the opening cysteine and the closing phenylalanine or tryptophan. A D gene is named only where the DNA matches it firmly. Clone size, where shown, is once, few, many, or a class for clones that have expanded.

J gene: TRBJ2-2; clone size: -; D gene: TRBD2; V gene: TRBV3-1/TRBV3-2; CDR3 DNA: TGTGCCAGCAGCCAGCGGACTAGCGGGAGTGGTGGTACCGGGGAGCTGTTTTTT; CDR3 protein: CASSQRTSGSGGTGELFF
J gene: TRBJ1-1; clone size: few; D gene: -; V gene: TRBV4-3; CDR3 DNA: TGCGCCAGCAGCCAAGAATCCTACACTGAAGCTTTCTTT; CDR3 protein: CASSQESYTEAFF
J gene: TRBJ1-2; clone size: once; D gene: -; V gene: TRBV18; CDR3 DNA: TGTGCCAGCTCACCCTCTAAAGCGGATAACTATGGCTACACCTTC; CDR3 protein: CASSPSKADNYGYTF
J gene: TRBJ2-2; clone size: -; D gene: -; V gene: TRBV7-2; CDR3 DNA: TGTGCCAGCAGCTTAGCGTTAGCGACCGGGGAGCTGTTTTTT; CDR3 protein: CASSLALATGELFF
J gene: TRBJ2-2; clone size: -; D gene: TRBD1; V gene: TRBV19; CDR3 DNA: TGTGCCAGCGCCGGGCCAGGACAGGGTTCGGGCGGGGAGCTGTTTTTT; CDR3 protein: CASAGPGQGSGGELFF
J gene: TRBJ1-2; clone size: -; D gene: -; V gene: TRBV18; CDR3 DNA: TGTGCCAGCTCACCACTAGGACAAGAGGTACTTAACTATGGCTACACCTTC; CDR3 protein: CASSPLGQEVLNYGYTF
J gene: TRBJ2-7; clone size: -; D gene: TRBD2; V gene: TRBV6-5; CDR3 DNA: TGTGCCAGCAGTTACTCAGGGAGGGCGGACGAGCAGTACTTC; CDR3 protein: CASSYSGRADEQYF
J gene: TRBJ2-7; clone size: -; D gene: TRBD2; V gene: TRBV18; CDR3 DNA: TGTGCCAGCTCCCCAGAACCGGGAGGCTACGAGCAGTACTTC; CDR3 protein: CASSPEPGGYEQYF
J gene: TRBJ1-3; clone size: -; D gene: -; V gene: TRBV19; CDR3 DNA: TGTGCCAGCAGGCCCCCGCTCGCAGGAAACTCTGGAAACACCATATATTTT; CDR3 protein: CASRPPLAGNSGNTIYF
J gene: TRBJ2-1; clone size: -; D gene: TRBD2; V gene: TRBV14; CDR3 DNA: TGTGCCAGCAGCCGACCCCTAGCGGGAGGTTCCCATGAGCAGTTCTTC; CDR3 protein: CASSRPLAGGSHEQFF
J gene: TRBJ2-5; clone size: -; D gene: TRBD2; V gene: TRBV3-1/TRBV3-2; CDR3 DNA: TGTGCCAGCAGCGGGACTAGCGGGACACGCCAGTACCAAGAGACCCAGTACTTC; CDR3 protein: CASSGTSGTRQYQETQYF
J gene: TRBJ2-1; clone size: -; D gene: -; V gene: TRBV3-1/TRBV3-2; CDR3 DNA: TGTGCCAGCAGCCAAGATTGGGCGGGGACCTACAATGAGCAGTTCTTC; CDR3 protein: CASSQDWAGTYNEQFF
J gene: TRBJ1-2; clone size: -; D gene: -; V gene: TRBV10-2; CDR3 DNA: TGCGCCAGCAGTGAGACAGTCTATGGCTACACCTTC; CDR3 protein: CASSETVYGYTF
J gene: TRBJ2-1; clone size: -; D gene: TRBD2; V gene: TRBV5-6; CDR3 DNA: TGTGCCAGCAGCTTGTTTACTAGCGTCGGTGAGCAGTTCTTC; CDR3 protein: CASSLFTSVGEQFF
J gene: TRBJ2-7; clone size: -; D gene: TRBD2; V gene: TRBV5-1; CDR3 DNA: TGCGCCAGCAGCTTGGGCGGCGGGAGGTCCTACGAGCAGTACTTC; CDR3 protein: CASSLGGGRSYEQYF
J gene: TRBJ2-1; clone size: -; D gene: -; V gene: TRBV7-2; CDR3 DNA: TGTGCCAGCAGCTTAGACGGGAGAGCCACCAATGAGCAGTTCTTC; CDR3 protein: CASSLDGRATNEQFF
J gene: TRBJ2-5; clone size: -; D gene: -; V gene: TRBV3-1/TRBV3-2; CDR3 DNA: TGTGCCAGCAGCCAAGGGGTGGTAGCCGCCCCAACGGCCAGGACCCAGTACTTC; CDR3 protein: CASSQGVVAAPTARTQYF
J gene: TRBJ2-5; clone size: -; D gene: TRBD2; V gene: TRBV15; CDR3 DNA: TGTGCCACCAGCAGAGTTCCGGGACTAGCGGAAGAGACCCAGTACTTC; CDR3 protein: CATSRVPGLAEETQYF
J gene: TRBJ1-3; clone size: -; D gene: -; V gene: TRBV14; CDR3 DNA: TGTGCCAGCAGCCAAAGACTTGACAGTCATTACCCCATATATTTT; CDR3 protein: CASSQRLDSHYPIYF
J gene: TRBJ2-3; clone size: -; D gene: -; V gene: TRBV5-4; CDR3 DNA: TGTGCCAGCAGCGGTGAAGTTAGCGGAGGTAGCACAGATACGCAGTATTTT; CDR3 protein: CASSGEVSGGSTDTQYF
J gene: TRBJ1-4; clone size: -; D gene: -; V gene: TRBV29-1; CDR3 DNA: TGCAGCGCCTCAAAGGGGTATGGCACTAATGAAAAACTGTTTTTT; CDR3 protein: CSASKGYGTNEKLFF
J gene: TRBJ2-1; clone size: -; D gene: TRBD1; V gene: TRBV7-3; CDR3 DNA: TGTGCCAGCAGCGAAGAAGCGACAGGGATTTACAATGAGCAGTTCTTC; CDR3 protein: CASSEEATGIYNEQFF
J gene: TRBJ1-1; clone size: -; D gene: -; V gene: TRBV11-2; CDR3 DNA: TGTGCCAGCAGCTCAATAAGGGGAACTGAAGCTTTCTTT; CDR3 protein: CASSSIRGTEAFF
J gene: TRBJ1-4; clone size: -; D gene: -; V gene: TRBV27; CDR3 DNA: TGTGCCAGCAGTTTTGGGGGGAATGAAAAACTGTTTTTT; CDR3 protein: CASSFGGNEKLFF
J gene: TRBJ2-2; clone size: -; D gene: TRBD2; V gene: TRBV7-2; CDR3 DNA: TGTGCCAGCAGCCCGGGACTAGCGGGGGCCACCGGGGAGCTGTTTTTT; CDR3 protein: CASSPGLAGATGELFF
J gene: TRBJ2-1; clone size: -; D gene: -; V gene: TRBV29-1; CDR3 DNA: TGCAGCGTCGAACTCACTAGCAACAATGAGCAGTTCTTC; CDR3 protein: CSVELTSNNEQFF
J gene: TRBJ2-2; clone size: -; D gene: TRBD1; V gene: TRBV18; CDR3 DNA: TGTGCCAGCTCAATGGACAGGGGAAACACCGGGGAGCTGTTTTTT; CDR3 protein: CASSMDRGNTGELFF
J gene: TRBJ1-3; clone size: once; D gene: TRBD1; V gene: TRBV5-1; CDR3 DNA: TGCGCCAGCAGCCAGGGGGCCACCTCTGGAAACACCATATATTTT; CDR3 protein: CASSQGATSGNTIYF
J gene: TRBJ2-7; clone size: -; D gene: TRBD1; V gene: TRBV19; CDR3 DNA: TGTGCCAGTAGTGCTACACCCGGGACAGGGTCGGACGAGCAGTACTTC; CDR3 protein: CASSATPGTGSDEQYF
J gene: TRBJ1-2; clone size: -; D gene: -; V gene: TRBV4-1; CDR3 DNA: TGCGCCAGCAGCTCAGACGGGGTCTATGGCTACACCTTC; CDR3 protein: CASSSDGVYGYTF
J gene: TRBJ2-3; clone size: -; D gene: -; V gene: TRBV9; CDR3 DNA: TGTGCCAGCAGCGCCCGACCCTGGAGGGAAGATACGCAGTATTTT; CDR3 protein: CASSARPWREDTQYF
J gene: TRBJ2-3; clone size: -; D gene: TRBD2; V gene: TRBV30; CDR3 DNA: TGTGCCTGGAGTCGGCGAGCGGGAGGGACGGGGGTTACGCAGTATTTT; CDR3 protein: CAWSRRAGGTGVTQYF
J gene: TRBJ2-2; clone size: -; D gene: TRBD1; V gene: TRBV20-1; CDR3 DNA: TGCAGTGCTAGTGCACAGGGGGCGCCTACCGGGGAGCTGTTTTTT; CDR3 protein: CSASAQGAPTGELFF
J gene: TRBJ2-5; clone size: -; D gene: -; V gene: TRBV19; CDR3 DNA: TGTGCCAGTAGTCCTAGTTCCGCGACCCAGTACTTC; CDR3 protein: CASSPSSATQYF
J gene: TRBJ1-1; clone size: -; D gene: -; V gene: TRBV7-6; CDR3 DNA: TGTGCCAGCAGCTTACTAATACAGGGAACTGAAGCTTTCTTT; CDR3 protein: CASSLLIQGTEAFF
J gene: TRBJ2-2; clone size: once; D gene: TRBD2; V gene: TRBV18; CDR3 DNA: TGTGCCAGCTCACAAACGGGACTAGCGAGGGCCGGGGAGCTGTTTTTT; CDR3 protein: CASSQTGLARAGELFF
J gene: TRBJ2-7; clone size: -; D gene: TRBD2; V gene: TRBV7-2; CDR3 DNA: TGTGCCAGCAGTCCCGGGACTAGCAAGATCTACGAGCAGTACTTC; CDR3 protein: CASSPGTSKIYEQYF
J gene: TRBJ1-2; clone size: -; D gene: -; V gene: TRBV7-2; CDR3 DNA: TGTGCCAGCAGCTTAGCTGGAGATCAAGGCTACACCTTC; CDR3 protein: CASSLAGDQGYTF
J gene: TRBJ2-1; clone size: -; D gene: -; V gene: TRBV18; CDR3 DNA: TGTGCCAGCTCACCACCGTTTCCGCGGGACCGAACGAGTGAGCAGTTCTTC; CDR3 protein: CASSPPFPRDRTSEQFF
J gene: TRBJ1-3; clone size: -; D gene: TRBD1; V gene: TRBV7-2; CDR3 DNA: TGTGCCAGCAGCCTAACAGGGGGGGCTGGAAACACCATATATTTT; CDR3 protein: CASSLTGGAGNTIYF
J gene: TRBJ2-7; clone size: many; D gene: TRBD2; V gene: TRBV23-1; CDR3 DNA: TGCGCCAGCAGTCAAATACCCCAGACTAGCGGGAGGTACGAGCAGTACTTC; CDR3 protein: CASSQIPQTSGRYEQYF
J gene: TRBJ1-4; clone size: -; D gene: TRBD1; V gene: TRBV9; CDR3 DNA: TGTGCCAGCAGTGCCGGGACAGGGGCCGAAAAACTGTTTTTT; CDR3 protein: CASSAGTGAEKLFF
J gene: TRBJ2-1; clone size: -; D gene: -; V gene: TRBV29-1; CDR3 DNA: TGCAGCGTTGTAATTCCTGTTGTTTCCTACAATGAGCAGTTCTTC; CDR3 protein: CSVVIPVVSYNEQFF
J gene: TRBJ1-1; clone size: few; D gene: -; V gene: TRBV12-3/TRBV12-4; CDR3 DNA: TGTGCCAGCAGTTTAAAAACAGGGAAGAGTGCTTTCTTT; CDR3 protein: CASSLKTGKSAFF
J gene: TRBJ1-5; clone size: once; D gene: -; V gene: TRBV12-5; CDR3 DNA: TGTGCTAGTGGTTTGCTAAAGACAGTTAGCAATCAGCCCCAGCATTTT; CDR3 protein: CASGLLKTVSNQPQHF
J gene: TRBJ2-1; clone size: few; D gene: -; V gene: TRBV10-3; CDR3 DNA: TGTGCCATCAGTGAGGCTAGTTTAAATGAGCAGTTCTTC; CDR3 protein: CAISEASLNEQFF
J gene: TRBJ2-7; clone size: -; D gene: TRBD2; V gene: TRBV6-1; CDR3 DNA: TGTGCCAGCAGTGAGGGCGGGGGGCGCTCCTACGAGCAGTACTTC; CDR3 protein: CASSEGGGRSYEQYF
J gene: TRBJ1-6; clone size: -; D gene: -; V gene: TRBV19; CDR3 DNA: TGTGCCAGTAGTTTCTCCAATTCACCCCTCCACTTT; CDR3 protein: CASSFSNSPLHF
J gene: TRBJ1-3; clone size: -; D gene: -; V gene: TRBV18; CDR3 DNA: TGTGCCAGCTCATCCCAGGACAGCTCTGGAAACACCATATATTTT; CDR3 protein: CASSSQDSSGNTIYF
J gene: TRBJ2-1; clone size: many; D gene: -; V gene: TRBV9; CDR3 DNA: TGTGCCAGCAACGGGGGCGGGAGCTCCTACAATGAGCAGTTCTTC; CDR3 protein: CASNGGGSSYNEQFF
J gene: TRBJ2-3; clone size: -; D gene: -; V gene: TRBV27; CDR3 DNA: TGTGCCAGCCGCGCCCCGGGTCGAGCGGACACAGATACGCAGTATTTT; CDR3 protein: CASRAPGRADTDTQYF
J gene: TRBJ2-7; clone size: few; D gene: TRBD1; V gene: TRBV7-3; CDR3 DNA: TGTGCCAGCAGCTTAAATGTAGGACAGGGTCTCAACGAGCAGTACTTC; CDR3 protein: CASSLNVGQGLNEQYF
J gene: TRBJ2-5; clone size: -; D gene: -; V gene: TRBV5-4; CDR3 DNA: TGTGCCAGCAGCAAAGGGGTTTACCAAGAGACCCAGTACTTC; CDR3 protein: CASSKGVYQETQYF
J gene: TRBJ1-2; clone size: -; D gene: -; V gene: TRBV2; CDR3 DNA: TGTGCCAGCAGTGACAGGGGAAGCTATGGCTACACCTTC; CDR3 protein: CASSDRGSYGYTF
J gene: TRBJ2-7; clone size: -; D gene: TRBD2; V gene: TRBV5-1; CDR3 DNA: TGCGCCAGCAGCAGGACTAGCGGGATACAGTCCTACGAGCAGTACTTC; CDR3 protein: CASSRTSGIQSYEQYF